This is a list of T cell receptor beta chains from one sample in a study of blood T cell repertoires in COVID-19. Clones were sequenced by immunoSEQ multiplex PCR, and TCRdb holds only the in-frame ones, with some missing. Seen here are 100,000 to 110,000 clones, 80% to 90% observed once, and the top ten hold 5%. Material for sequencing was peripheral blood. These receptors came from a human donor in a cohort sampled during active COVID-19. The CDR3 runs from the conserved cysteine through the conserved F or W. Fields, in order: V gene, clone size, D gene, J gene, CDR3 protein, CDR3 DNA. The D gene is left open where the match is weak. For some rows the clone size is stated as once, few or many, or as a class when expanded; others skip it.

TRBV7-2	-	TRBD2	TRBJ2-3	CASSLGGLASYTQYF	TGTGCCAGCAGCTTAGGGGGACTAGCGTCATATACGCAGTATTTT
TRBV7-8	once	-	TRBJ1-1	CASSLVDVRAGNTEAFF	TGTGCCAGCAGCTTAGTTGATGTTCGGGCGGGGAACACTGAAGCTTTCTTT
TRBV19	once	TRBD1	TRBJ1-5	CASSPAGTGPNNQPQHF	TGTGCCAGTAGTCCGGCTGGGACAGGGCCAAATAATCAGCCCCAGCATTTT
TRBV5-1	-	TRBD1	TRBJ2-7	CASSYRDRDDEQYF	TGCGCCAGCAGCTACCGGGACAGGGATGACGAGCAGTACTTC
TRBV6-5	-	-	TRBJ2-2	CASSQQGTGELFF	TGTGCCAGCAGTCAACAGGGTACCGGGGAGCTGTTTTTT
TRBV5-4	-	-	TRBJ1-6	CASRSEGYYNSPLHF	TGTGCCAGCAGATCTGAGGGTTACTATAATTCACCCCTCCACTTT
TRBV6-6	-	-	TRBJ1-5	CASRQQTQPQHF	TGTGCCAGCAGGCAACAAACTCAGCCCCAGCATTTT
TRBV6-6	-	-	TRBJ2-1	CASSRGTAREGSEQFF	TGTGCCAGCAGCCGTGGGACAGCTCGGGAGGGCAGTGAGCAGTTCTTC
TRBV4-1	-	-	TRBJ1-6	CASSQVRVRNSPLHF	TGCGCCAGCAGCCAAGTGCGGGTGCGGAATTCACCCCTCCACTTT
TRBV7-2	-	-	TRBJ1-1	CASSFGGNTEAFF	TGTGCCAGCAGCTTCGGGGGGAACACTGAAGCTTTCTTT
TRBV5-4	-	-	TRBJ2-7	CASSSMNPYEQYF	TGTGCCAGCAGCTCTATGAACCCCTACGAGCAGTACTTC
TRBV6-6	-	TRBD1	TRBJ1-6	CASRTTGGAAPLHF	TGTGCCAGCAGAACTACAGGGGGAGCGGCGCCCCTCCACTTT
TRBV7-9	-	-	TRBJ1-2	CASSFDRTAYTF	TGTGCCAGCAGCTTTGACCGGACAGCCTACACCTTC
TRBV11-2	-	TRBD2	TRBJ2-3	CASTLRTSGRAEGTDTQYF	TGTGCCAGCACCCTTAGGACTAGCGGGAGGGCCGAGGGCACAGATACGCAGTATTTT
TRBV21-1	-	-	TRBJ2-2	CASILSNRVSNTGELFF	TGTGCCAGCATCCTATCAAACAGGGTTTCGAACACCGGGGAGCTGTTTTTT
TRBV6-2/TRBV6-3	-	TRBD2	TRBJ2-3	CASSYSTSETDTQYF	TGTGCCAGCAGTTACTCGACTAGCGAGACAGATACGCAGTATTTT
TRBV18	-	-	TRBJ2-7	CASSPLVGSSYEQYF	TGTGCCAGCTCACCACTGGTGGGGAGCTCCTACGAGCAGTACTTC
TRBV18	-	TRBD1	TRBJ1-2	CASSPGGQGAGRGYTF	TGTGCCAGCTCACCAGGAGGACAGGGGGCGGGGCGCGGCTACACCTTC
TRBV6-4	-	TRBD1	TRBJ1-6	CASSDTTGTGGSPLHF	TGTGCCAGCAGTGACACTACCGGGACAGGGGGTTCACCCCTCCACTTT
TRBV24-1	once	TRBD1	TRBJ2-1	CATSDSGTGHNEQFF	TGTGCCACCAGTGATTCCGGGACAGGCCACAATGAGCAGTTCTTC
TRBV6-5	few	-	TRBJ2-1	CASRSGSRQFF	TGTGCCAGCAGAAGCGGGTCCCGGCAGTTCTTC
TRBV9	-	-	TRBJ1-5	CASSVEGGDQPQHF	TGTGCCAGCAGCGTAGAAGGGGGAGATCAGCCCCAGCATTTT
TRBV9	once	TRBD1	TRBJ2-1	CASTVAFGQGNEQFF	TGTGCCAGCACCGTGGCCTTCGGACAGGGCAATGAGCAGTTCTTC
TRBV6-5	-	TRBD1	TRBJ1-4	CASRAGGWEKLFF	TGTGCCAGCAGAGCAGGGGGCTGGGAAAAACTGTTTTTT
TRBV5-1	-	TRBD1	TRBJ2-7	CASSTGGQGAREQYF	TGCGCCAGCAGCACGGGCGGACAGGGGGCTAGAGAGCAGTACTTC
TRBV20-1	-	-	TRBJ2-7	CSASARARYEQYF	TGCAGTGCTAGTGCGAGGGCACGCTACGAGCAGTACTTC
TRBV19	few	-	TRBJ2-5	CASTAFRQGQETQYF	TGTGCCAGTACCGCTTTCAGGCAGGGACAAGAGACCCAGTACTTC